Listed below are T cell receptor beta chains from one sample, sequenced in a study of tumor-infiltrating lymphocytes in localized non-small cell lung cancer. Some clones are missing from TCRdb's copy, which holds only in-frame ones; the method was immunoSEQ multiplex PCR. The sample records more than 8,500 clones, around 73% being singletons. Sequenced sample: uninvolved lung tissue not adjacent to the tumor. The receptors originated from a human donor with non-small cell lung cancer. Both conserved end residues are part of each CDR3. D genes are given only for firm matches. Expanded clones are given a class, and other clones once, few, many or no size at all.

>TRBJ1-1|NA|NA|TRBV6-5
CASSSQTGADTEAFF
TGTGCCAGCAGTTCCCAGACAGGTGCGGACACTGAAGCTTTCTTT
>TRBJ1-6|NA|NA|TRBV5-4
CASSLGQELSPLHF
TGTGCCAGCAGCTTAGGGCAGGAGCTTTCACCCCTCCACTTT
>TRBJ2-2|NA|NA|TRBV19
CASSMTGELFF
TGTGCCAGTAGTATGACCGGGGAGCTGTTTTTT
>TRBJ2-3|few|NA|TRBV7-6
CASSLRDFSTDTQYF
TGTGCCAGCAGCTTGAGGGACTTTAGCACAGATACGCAGTATTTT
>TRBJ2-4|NA|TRBD2|TRBV7-2
CATGTSGGAAKNIQYF
TGTGCCACGGGGACTAGCGGGGGGGCGGCCAAAAACATTCAGTACTTC
>TRBJ1-1|once|NA|TRBV18
CASSPTAMNTEAFF
TGTGCCAGCTCACCAACGGCAATGAACACTGAAGCTTTCTTT
>TRBJ2-6|once|NA|TRBV7-9
CASSFWTSGANVLTF
TGTGCCAGCAGCTTCTGGACCTCTGGGGCCAACGTCCTGACTTTC
>TRBJ2-3|NA|NA|TRBV7-3
CASSSGFRTDTQYF
TGTGCCAGCAGCTCCGGATTTCGCACAGATACGCAGTATTTT
>TRBJ1-2|NA|NA|TRBV7-2
CASSLGQNYGYTF
TGTGCCAGCAGCTTAGGACAGAACTATGGCTACACCTTC
>TRBJ2-1|once|NA|TRBV6-1
CASSEHRVATNEQFF
TGTGCCAGCAGTGAACATCGAGTAGCAACAAATGAGCAGTTCTTC
>TRBJ1-5|once|NA|TRBV28
CASGGGRSQPQHF
TGTGCCAGCGGGGGAGGGAGGAGTCAGCCCCAGCATTTT
>TRBJ2-7|NA|TRBD1|TRBV7-9
CASSSLPGQGVYEQYF
TGTGCCAGCAGCAGTCTACCGGGACAGGGCGTTTACGAGCAGTACTTC
>TRBJ1-4|NA|NA|TRBV5-8
CASSFRAINEKLFF
TGTGCCAGCAGCTTCCGGGCAATTAATGAAAAACTGTTTTTT
>TRBJ2-3|few|TRBD2|TRBV4-1
CASSPGRAGEADTQYF
TGCGCCAGCAGCCCTGGTAGGGCGGGGGAGGCAGATACGCAGTATTTT
>TRBJ2-2|NA|NA|TRBV10-3
CAIRKFLENTGELFF
TGTGCCATCAGGAAATTCTTAGAGAACACCGGGGAGCTGTTTTTT
>TRBJ1-2|once|NA|TRBV2
CASSGGLLGYTF
TGTGCCAGCAGTGGGGGGTTGCTTGGCTACACCTTC
>TRBJ1-5|NA|NA|TRBV7-2
CASSLSRDSNQPQHF
TGTGCCAGCAGCTTAAGCAGAGATAGCAATCAGCCCCAGCATTTT
>TRBJ1-5|few|NA|TRBV2
CASSQQGFSNQPQHF
TGTGCCAGCAGTCAACAGGGCTTCAGCAATCAGCCCCAGCATTTT
>TRBJ2-5|few|NA|TRBV5-1
CASSFFGGLETQYF
TGCGCCAGCAGCTTTTTTGGGGGTCTCGAGACCCAGTACTTC
>TRBJ2-1|NA|NA|TRBV9
CASSVQGSYNEQFF
TGTGCCAGCAGCGTGCAGGGATCCTACAATGAGCAGTTCTTC
>TRBJ1-1|NA|TRBD1|TRBV11-2
CASSGYRDRAGEAFF
TGTGCCAGCAGCGGATACCGGGACAGGGCGGGTGAAGCTTTCTTT
>TRBJ2-7|large|NA|TRBV28
CASSFNEGGSYEQYF
TGTGCCAGCAGTTTCAACGAAGGGGGGTCCTACGAGCAGTACTTC
>TRBJ1-4|few|NA|TRBV15
CATSRDRATNEKLFF
TGTGCCACCAGCAGAGACAGGGCTACTAATGAAAAACTGTTTTTT
>TRBJ2-7|NA|TRBD1|TRBV28
CASSRAGTGAYEQYF
TGTGCCAGCAGTCGTGCCGGGACAGGGGCCTACGAGCAGTACTTC
>TRBJ1-1|once|NA|TRBV6-6
CASSSAVQNTEAFF
TGTGCCAGCTCTTCCGCTGTCCAGAATACTGAAGCTTTCTTT
>TRBJ1-6|NA|TRBD1|TRBV5-1
CASSDGTANSPLHF
TGCGCCAGCAGCGACGGGACAGCTAATTCACCCCTCCACTTT
>TRBJ2-2|NA|TRBD1|TRBV5-1
CASSSDRGLETGELFF
TGCGCCAGCTCGTCCGACAGGGGGCTTGAAACCGGGGAGCTGTTTTTT
>TRBJ1-1|NA|NA|TRBV6-6
CASRPPSYNTEAFF
TGTGCCAGCAGACCCCCCTCGTACAACACTGAAGCTTTCTTT
>TRBJ2-7|NA|NA|TRBV6-6
CASSYQGSSYEQYF
TGTGCCAGCAGTTACCAGGGGAGCTCCTACGAGCAGTACTTC
>TRBJ2-6|NA|TRBD1|TRBV19
CASSNRGRPSGANVLTF
TGTGCCAGTAGTAACAGGGGGCGCCCCTCTGGGGCCAACGTCCTGACTTTC
>TRBJ2-1|once|TRBD2|TRBV4-1
CASSQDTSGGNEQFF
TGCGCCAGCAGCCAAGACACTAGCGGGGGCAATGAGCAGTTCTTC
>TRBJ2-3|NA|NA|TRBV12-1
CASSSCPTSGGEDTQYF
TGTGCCAGCAGCTCCTGCCCGACTAGCGGGGGGGAAGATACGCAGTATTTT
>TRBJ2-3|NA|NA|TRBV30
CAWSSQVGVTQYF
TGTGCCTGGAGCTCCCAGGTTGGAGTTACGCAGTATTTT
>TRBJ1-2|NA|TRBD1|TRBV20-1
CSALTGDGYTF
TGCAGTGCTCTGACAGGGGACGGCTACACCTTC
>TRBJ2-1|NA|NA|TRBV6-6
CASSYEQGFGNEQFF
TGTGCCAGCAGTTACGAACAGGGTTTCGGGAATGAGCAGTTCTTC
>TRBJ1-2|medium-sized|TRBD1|TRBV5-1
CASSRDRGTDGYTF
TGCGCCAGCAGTCGGGACAGGGGAACCGATGGCTACACCTTC
>TRBJ1-3|few|NA|TRBV30
CAWRNKEAGNTIYF
TGTGCCTGGAGGAACAAGGAGGCTGGAAACACCATATATTTT
>TRBJ2-7|NA|NA|TRBV7-3
CASSFLSSYEQYF
TGTGCCAGCAGCTTCCTGAGCTCCTACGAGCAGTACTTC
>TRBJ1-1|NA|NA|TRBV30
CAWSEGRSEAFF
TGTGCCTGGAGTGAAGGACGGTCTGAAGCTTTCTTT
>TRBJ2-7|NA|NA|TRBV11-3
CASSLGTEPWYEQYF
TGTGCCAGCAGCTTAGGGACAGAACCCTGGTACGAGCAGTACTTC
>TRBJ2-7|NA|NA|TRBV18
CASSGGEDEQYF
TGTGCCAGCTCGGGGGGCGAGGACGAGCAGTACTTC
>TRBJ2-5|NA|TRBD2|TRBV5-1
CASSGAGGEEETQYF
TGCGCCAGCAGCGGCGCGGGGGGGGAAGAAGAGACCCAGTACTTC
>TRBJ2-2|NA|NA|TRBV11-2
CASSLVDGSGELFF
TGTGCCAGCAGCTTGGTTGACGGCTCCGGGGAGCTGTTTTTT
>TRBJ1-3|few|NA|TRBV29-1
CSVRSSGNTIYF
TGCAGCGTAAGGAGCTCTGGAAACACCATATATTTT
>TRBJ1-4|few|TRBD1|TRBV7-2
CASSLGLTGGKNEKLFF
TGTGCCAGCAGCTTAGGGCTGACAGGGGGAAAAAATGAAAAACTGTTTTTT
>TRBJ2-7|NA|NA|TRBV7-2
CASSSLLGGNEQYF
TGTGCCAGCAGCTCCCTTTTAGGGGGGAACGAGCAGTACTTC
>TRBJ2-7|NA|TRBD2|TRBV18
CASSAGLAGGPGSYEQYF
TGTGCCAGCTCAGCCGGACTAGCGGGGGGGCCGGGATCCTACGAGCAGTACTTC
>TRBJ1-6|NA|TRBD1|TRBV19
CASSTSPGQGPNSPLHF
TGTGCCAGTAGTACCTCCCCGGGACAGGGGCCAAATTCACCCCTCCACTTT
>TRBJ2-3|NA|NA|TRBV11-2
CASSLVGGPQGTQYF
TGTGCCAGCAGCTTAGTCGGGGGGCCTCAGGGTACGCAGTATTTT
>TRBJ2-5|NA|NA|TRBV7-3
CASSLPDRGQETQYF
TGTGCCAGCAGCTTACCGGATCGAGGCCAAGAGACCCAGTACTTC
>TRBJ1-2|NA|NA|TRBV7-9
CASSLGERWGYTF
TGTGCCAGCAGCTTAGGGGAACGCTGGGGCTACACCTTC
>TRBJ1-5|NA|NA|TRBV4-2
CASSQDSLNQPQHF
TGTGCCAGCAGCCAAGATTCCCTCAATCAGCCCCAGCATTTT
>TRBJ2-6|NA|TRBD1|TRBV27
CASRRPSGGGANVLTF
TGTGCCAGCAGGAGGCCATCAGGGGGTGGGGCCAACGTCCTGACTTTC
>TRBJ2-6|few|TRBD1|TRBV6-5
CASRTGEAGANVLTF
TGTGCCAGCAGGACAGGGGAAGCTGGGGCCAACGTCCTGACTTTC
>TRBJ1-2|NA|TRBD1|TRBV6-5
CASRGTGPYGYTF
TGTGCCAGCCGGGGGACAGGGCCCTATGGCTACACCTTC
>TRBJ2-3|NA|TRBD2|TRBV5-1
CASRPELAGDRDTQYF
TGCGCCAGCAGGCCGGAACTAGCGGGAGATCGAGATACGCAGTATTTT
>TRBJ1-1|NA|NA|TRBV5-1
CASSLMVGNTEAFF
TGCGCCAGCAGCTTGATGGTCGGGAACACTGAAGCTTTCTTT
>TRBJ1-3|NA|NA|TRBV2
CASSKQRSGNTIYF
TGTGCCAGCAGCAAACAGCGCTCTGGAAACACCATATATTTT
>TRBJ2-1|NA|NA|TRBV12-2
CASRYYPGDVRGTKGNEQFF
TGTGCAAGTCGCTACTACCCCGGGGACGTTCGAGGGACAAAGGGAAATGAGCAGTTCTTC
>TRBJ1-2|NA|NA|TRBV6-5
CASSYGRGPYGYTF
TGTGCCAGCAGTTACGGCAGGGGCCCCTATGGCTACACCTTC